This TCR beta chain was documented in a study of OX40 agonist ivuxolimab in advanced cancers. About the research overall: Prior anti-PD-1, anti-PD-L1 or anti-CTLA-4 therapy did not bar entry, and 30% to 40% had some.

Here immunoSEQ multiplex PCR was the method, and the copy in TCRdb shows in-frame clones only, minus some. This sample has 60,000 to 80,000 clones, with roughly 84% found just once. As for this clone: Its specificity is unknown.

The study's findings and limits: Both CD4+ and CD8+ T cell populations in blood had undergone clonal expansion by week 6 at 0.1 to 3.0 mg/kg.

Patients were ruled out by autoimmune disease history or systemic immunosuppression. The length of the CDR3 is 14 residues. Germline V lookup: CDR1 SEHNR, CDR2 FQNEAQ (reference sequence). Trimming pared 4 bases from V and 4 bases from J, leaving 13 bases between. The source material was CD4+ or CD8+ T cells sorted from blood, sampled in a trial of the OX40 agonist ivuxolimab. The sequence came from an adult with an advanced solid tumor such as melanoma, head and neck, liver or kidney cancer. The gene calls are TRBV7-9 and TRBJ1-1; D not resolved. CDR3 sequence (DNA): TGTGCCAGCAGCTCGATACGGGGTACCACTGAAGCTTTCTTT. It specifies CASSSIRGTTEAFF.